Presented here are 18 T cell receptor beta chains from one specimen sequenced in a study of blood T cells in healthy people across ages. Then a second PCR, running roughly 6 to 12 cycles, was carried out with a sample-barcoded 5' primer and a J-beta primer mix. TCRdb analysed the 5' RACE reads with MiXCR anew, one entry per CDR3 protein. The profile shows about 930,000 distinct CDR3 sequences, 25% to 30% of them singletons. This sample also appeared in a second study, on T cells of mothers and their children.

The sample was blood. Every receptor here comes from a woman aged 35 to 49 in good health.

V usage is TRBV25-1 and J usage is TRBJ2-7; 8 bases map to TRBD1. CDR1 MGHDK and CDR2 SYGVNS come from the germline V gene. The V segment lost 1 base and the J segment 2 bases; nucleotides outside the gene matches: 1. This CDR3 contains 14 residues. CDR3 nucleotides: TGTGCCAGCAGTGAATCGGACAGGGCCTACGAGCAGTACTTC. Translated, it gives CASSESDRAYEQYF.

The rearrangement uses TRBV5-1 and TRBJ2-2, with 7 bases lining up with TRBD1. The CDR3 loop spans 15 amino acids. V was pared by 4 bases and J by 5 bases, with 8 bases of the junction left unmatched. CDR1 and CDR2 from the germline V gene are SGHRS and YFSETQ. The DNA for the CDR3 is TGCGCCAGCAGCCCCGGGGCAGGGGGTACCGGGGAGCTGTTTTTT. Its translation is CASSPGAGGTGELFF.

The chain combines TRBV5-6 with TRBJ1-5; weak D call: TRBD1 (6 bases). The CDR3 is made up of 16 amino acids. In germline, CDR1 is SGHDT, CDR2 YYEEEE. V lost 0 bases to trimming and J lost 7 bases, with 17 bases between them. The CDR3 DNA reads TGTGCCAGCAGCTTGGGGGCAGCAGGGGCGGGCCAGCCCCAGCATTTT. It encodes CASSLGAAGAGQPQHF.

This clonotype has a count of ten or more. The chain combines TRBV4-1 with TRBJ2-7; D call uncertain. The CDR3 is 16 residues long. Trimming removed 0 bases from V and 1 base from J, with 13 bases in between. The germline V gene has CDR1 MGHRA and CDR2 YSYEKL. The CDR3 DNA reads TGCGCCAGCAGCCAAGATAGTTCGGCCAGATCCTACGAGCAGTACTTC. As protein: CASSQDSSARSYEQYF.

The chain is built from TRBV7-2 and TRBJ1-5; D remains unclear. CDR3 length: 14 amino acids. Trimming left V 1 base short and J 5 bases short, with 9 bases between. Germline V gene lookup returns CDR1 SGHTA and CDR2 FQGNSA. The CDR3, as DNA: TGTGCCAGCAGCTTAGGACGGAACTATCAGCCCCAGCATTTT. This encodes CASSLGRNYQPQHF.

This clonotype has more than one count but fewer than ten. This chain connects TRBV5-1 to TRBJ2-7; 9 nucleotides agree with TRBD1. Germline V gives CDR1 SGHRS, CDR2 YFSETQ. This CDR3 comprises 16 residues. Unmatched junction bases numbered 9, after V lost 5 bases and J lost 0 bases. The DNA of the CDR3 is TGCGCCAGCAGTTTTACCGGGACAGGGTTCTCCTACGAGCAGTACTTC. It specifies CASSFTGTGFSYEQYF.

This clonotype showed up just a few times. J is TRBJ2-7 and V is TRBV20-1; D is ambiguous. The end of the DNA is better explained by TRBJ2-5, so the J call may be wrong. Germline CDR1 DFQATT, CDR2 SNEGSKA (reference sequence). The CDR3 is made up of 12 amino acids. CDR3 nucleotides: TGCAGTGCTGACCCAACAATAGGGACCCAGTACTTC. This gives the protein CSADPTIGTQYF.

This clonotype was seen a few times. The chain uses TRBV11-2 and TRBJ2-3; either TRBD1 or TRBD2 may supply D (6 bases each). Per germline, CDR1 SGHAT and CDR2 FQNNGV. The CDR3 is 15 amino acids. V gave up 5 bases and J gave up 8 bases, with 20 bases separating them. The CDR3, as DNA: TGTGCCAGCAGCCATTTTAGGGGGGTGGACGCTACGCAGTATTTT. As protein: CASSHFRGVDATQYF.

V is TRBV15 and J is TRBJ2-1; D uncertain. The CDR3 has 12 amino acids. CDR1 LNHNV and CDR2 YYDKDF come from the germline V gene (reference sequence). Deletions cut 0 bases from V and 11 bases from J, with 8 bases between. This CDR3 is CATSRDSDKQFF. CDR3 nucleotide sequence: TGTGCCACCAGCAGAGATTCTGATAAGCAGTTCTTC.

The sample holds a few counts of this clonotype. The chain links TRBV20-1 to TRBJ1-2; 8 positions agree with TRBD1. Germline trimming cut 5 bases from V and 7 bases from J; bases unmatched to any gene: 21. The CDR3 is 17 amino acids. Germline CDR1 DFQATT, CDR2 SNEGSKA (reference sequence). In nucleotides, the CDR3 is TGCAGTGCTCTAAGAGCCAAAGACAGGGGATTCCTCGGTGGCTACACCTTC. The encoded protein is CSALRAKDRGFLGGYTF.

J is TRBJ2-1 and V is TRBV7-9, with TRBD2 matching 9 bases. The V segment lost 2 bases and the J segment 5 bases; nucleotides outside the gene matches: 4. Germline V gene sequence: CDR1 SEHNR, CDR2 FQNEAQ (reference sequence). This CDR3 is built from 15 residues. The CDR3: CASSLWREGHNEQFF. For the CDR3, the DNA is TGTGCCAGCAGCTTATGGCGGGAGGGCCACAATGAGCAGTTCTTC.

This clonotype was found many times. CDR3: CASSPGLAGGPQETQYF. The CDR3 nucleotides read TGTGCCAGCTCACCAGGACTAGCGGGGGGTCCACAAGAGACCCAGTACTTC. The chain recombines TRBV18 with TRBJ2-5; TRBD2 agrees at 14 bases. Trimming cost V 2 bases and J 2 bases; bases outside gene matches: 4. The germline gives CDR1 KGHSH, CDR2 LQKENI. CDR3 length: 17 amino acids. Filled out from reference TRBV18 and TRBJ2-5, the complete variable domain reads NAGVMQNPRHLVRRRGQEARLRCSPMKGHSHVYWYRQLPEEGLKFMVYLQKENIIDESGMPKERFSAEFPKEGPSILRIQQVVRGDSAAYFCASSPGLAGGPQETQYFGPGTRLLVL.

This clonotype was found a few times. V is TRBV27 and J is TRBJ2-3, with D unclear. The CDR3 covers 16 residues. V was trimmed by 1 base and J by 2 bases, leaving 13 bases between them. Germline CDR1 reads MNHEY; CDR2 reads SMNVEV (reference sequence). CDR3 nucleotide sequence: TGTGCCAGCAGTTTATTCTTGGGCAGAGCCACAGATACGCAGTATTTT. This codes for CASSLFLGRATDTQYF.

This clonotype showed up many times. The chain employs TRBV7-8 and TRBJ2-7, with 8 bases fitting TRBD1. The CDR3 is 15 residues long. V lost 4 bases, J lost 4 bases, and 9 bases stayed unmatched. The germline gives CDR1 SGHVS, CDR2 FQNEAQ. As DNA, the CDR3 is TGTGCCAGCAGCTCGTCAACCGGGACAGGTTACGAGCAGTACTTC. Its protein is CASSSSTGTGYEQYF. The variable domain in full, with the rest retrieved from reference TRBV7-8 and TRBJ2-7, is GAGVSQSPRYKVAKRGQDVALRCDPISGHVSLFWYQQALGQGPEFLTYFQNEAQLDKSGLPSDRFFAERPEGSVSTLKIQRTQQEDSAVYLCASSSSTGTGYEQYFGPGTRLTVT.

The rearrangement links TRBV7-2 to TRBJ2-3; TRBD2 is a possible D gene (6 bases). Per the germline V gene, CDR1 is SGHTA and CDR2 is FQGNSA. V shed 3 bases and J shed 2 bases, with 15 bases lying between them. The CDR3 covers 16 residues. The CDR3 DNA reads TGTGCCAGCAGCTTTCGCATCGGGGGTGTCACAGATACGCAGTATTTT. Its protein product is CASSFRIGGVTDTQYF.

V is TRBV21-1 and J is TRBJ1-2. TRBV21-1 represents a pseudogene. This CDR3 spans 14 amino acids. DNA of the CDR3: TGTGCCAGCAGCAAACTTATGGGATCCTATGGCTACACCTTC. Protein sequence: CASSKLMGSYGYTF.

The chain couples TRBV20-1 to TRBJ2-6; perhaps TRBD1 as D (5 bases). Germline V gene sequence: CDR1 DFQATT, CDR2 SNEGSKA (reference sequence). The CDR3 spans 13 residues. Trimming cost V 6 bases and J 2 bases, with 8 bases left between them. CDR3 sequence: CSARTPGANVLTF. CDR3 sequence (DNA): TGCAGTGCGCGGACACCTGGGGCCAACGTCCTGACTTTC.

Concerning this clonotype: This may arise from a read error, as a much more abundant clone is one base away. The gene calls are TRBV7-9 and TRBJ2-4; 10 nucleotides align to TRBD2. From germline, CDR1 is SEHNR and CDR2 FQNEAQ (reference sequence). This CDR3 is 17 amino acids long. The trim removed 1 base at V and 13 bases at J, leaving 16 bases unmatched. The CDR3 DNA reads as TGTGCCAGCAGCTTAGAGGGTCCGGCTAGCGGGGGCAATGAGCAGTACTTC. This encodes CASSLEGPASGGNEQYF.